This T cell receptor (beta chain) was recovered during a study of blood T cell repertoires in COVID-19. Trimming took off 1 base at V and 10 bases at J, with 19 bases between the two ends. From germline, CDR1 is SGHTA and CDR2 FQGNSA. This CDR3 contains 15 residues. The authors' processing: Amplified reference gene primers provided the basis for estimating nucleated cell counts. Method: immunoSEQ multiplex PCR; TCRdb's copy keeps in-frame clones and lacks some. The V and J calls and clone size come from that table; D and trimming were worked out from the DNA. Among 95,000 to 100,000 clones, approximately 84% were seen once, and the ten largest hold about 10%.

The rearrangement joins TRBV7-2 to TRBJ1-1; D not resolved. The receptor was isolated from a woman of 80 years or more with acute or convalescent COVID-19. Sequencing was done on a sample of peripheral blood. The CDR3 DNA reads as TGTGCCAGCAGCTTAGATGGAACTAGTAGGGAGGGAGCTTTCTTT. This encodes CASSLDGTSREGAFF.